Listed below are T cell receptor beta chains from one sample, sequenced in a study of Ad26.COV2.S vaccination and SARS-CoV-2 variants. Some clones are missing from TCRdb's copy, which holds only in-frame ones; the method was immunoSEQ multiplex PCR. The top ten hold 1.5% to 2% of the sample, which has under 600,000 clones, approximately 90% seen once. Material: peripheral blood, obtained in a trial of Ad26.COV2.S vaccine versus placebo. Receptor source: a person between 18 and 59 years old who received the Ad26.COV2.S COVID-19 vaccine or a placebo. The CDR3 runs from the conserved cysteine through the conserved F or W. Each record gives: D gene, clone size, V gene, J gene, CDR3 DNA, CDR3 protein. The D gene is left open where the match is weak. Only part of the rows carry a size: once, few, many, or a class if the clone is expanded.

TRBD2	NA	TRBV4-1	TRBJ2-5	TGCGCCAGCAGCCAAGATAGTGCGGGACTAGCGGATATGTCCCAGTACTTC	CASSQDSAGLADMSQYF
NA	NA	TRBV9	TRBJ2-5	TGTGCCAGCAGCGTAGGCCCGGAACAGGACTTGTACCAAGAGACCCAGTACTTC	CASSVGPEQDLYQETQYF
NA	NA	TRBV27	TRBJ1-5	TGTGCCAGCAGCTCCCTGGGTGGGGGCGGTAGCAATCAGCCCCAGCATTTT	CASSSLGGGGSNQPQHF
NA	medium-sized	TRBV6-2/TRBV6-3	TRBJ1-5	TGTGCCAGCAGTAGCGGGGCCCATCAGCCCCAGCATTTT	CASSSGAHQPQHF
NA	NA	TRBV19	TRBJ2-3	TGTGCCAGTACCAAACTGGCGGCGGGATTGGCAGATACGCAGTATTTT	CASTKLAAGLADTQYF
TRBD1	NA	TRBV7-9	TRBJ2-5	TGTGCCAGCAGCTTCCGGACAGGGTGGGAAGAGACCCAGTACTTC	CASSFRTGWEETQYF
NA	NA	TRBV5-1	TRBJ2-3	TGCGCCAGCAGCTTATGGTTGGGCCCCCAGGGAGATACGCAGTATTTT	CASSLWLGPQGDTQYF
TRBD2	NA	TRBV5-1	TRBJ2-3	TGCGCCAGCAGCTCCGAGCGGGAATTGAGCACAGATACGCAGTATTTT	CASSSERELSTDTQYF
TRBD1	once	TRBV19	TRBJ2-7	TGTGCCAGTAGAGCGGGGACAGGGATCTGGTACGAGCAGTACTTC	CASRAGTGIWYEQYF
TRBD1	NA	TRBV4-1	TRBJ1-2	TGCGCCAGCAGCCCGAACCGGGACAGATTTTATGGCTACACCTTC	CASSPNRDRFYGYTF
TRBD1	NA	TRBV2	TRBJ2-2	TGTGCCAGCAGGGTTGACAGGGGGACCGGGGAGCTGTTTTTT	CASRVDRGTGELFF
TRBD2	NA	TRBV5-1	TRBJ2-5	TGCGCCAGCAGGTCGTGGCTAGCGGGGGAAATTAGGGGAGAGACCCAGTACTTC	CASRSWLAGEIRGETQYF
TRBD2	NA	TRBV7-7	TRBJ2-7	TGTGCTAGCAGCTCGTACAAGCGGGGGGAAATCTCCTACGAGCAGTACTTC	CASSSYKRGEISYEQYF
NA	NA	TRBV6-2/TRBV6-3	TRBJ2-3	TGTGCCAGCAGTTACTCTGTGGGGCTGGGGACAGATACGCAGTATTTT	CASSYSVGLGTDTQYF
NA	NA	TRBV18	TRBJ2-3	TGTGCCAGCTCACCACCGGGGGGCTTTAGCACAGATACGCAGTATTTT	CASSPPGGFSTDTQYF
TRBD1	few	TRBV6-6	TRBJ2-7	TGTGCCAGCAGTCGAACGACAGGGACCTACGAGCAGTACTTC	CASSRTTGTYEQYF
NA	NA	TRBV7-2	TRBJ2-7	TGTGCCAGCAGCTCCCCTGGGCGGCCTCAGGAGCAGTACTTC	CASSSPGRPQEQYF
NA	NA	TRBV15	TRBJ1-6	TGTGCCACCAGCAGACAAAGCTTGACCGGGACCTCTAATTCACCCCTCCACTTT	CATSRQSLTGTSNSPLHF
NA	NA	TRBV19	TRBJ2-1	TGTGCCAGTAGTTTTGGTACGGGGTGGTCCTACAATGAGCAGTTCTTC	CASSFGTGWSYNEQFF
NA	few	TRBV19	TRBJ1-6	TGTGCCAGTAGTATAGAAGGGTCCTATTCACCCCTCCACTTT	CASSIEGSYSPLHF
TRBD1	NA	TRBV7-9	TRBJ2-1	TGTGCCAGCAGCACGGGACAGTCCTACAATGAGCAGTTCTTC	CASSTGQSYNEQFF
NA	few	TRBV18	TRBJ1-2	TGTGCCAGCTCACCACGTGTTCTTAACTATGGCTACACCTTC	CASSPRVLNYGYTF
TRBD1	NA	TRBV6-5	TRBJ2-7	TGTGCCAGCAGTTACAAATGGACAGGGGCCTACGAGCAGTACTTC	CASSYKWTGAYEQYF
TRBD1	NA	TRBV6-1	TRBJ1-5	TGTGCCAGCAGTGAAGTTAGGGGGCTTAGCAATCAGCCCCAGCATTTT	CASSEVRGLSNQPQHF
NA	NA	TRBV9	TRBJ1-2	TGTGCCAGCAGCGTAGCTACGATTCCAGGGGTGAGCTACACCTTC	CASSVATIPGVSYTF
NA	NA	TRBV7-9	TRBJ1-1	TGTGCCAGCAGCTTAGTAGCGGCGGGGAGGAGTGAAGCTTTCTTT	CASSLVAAGRSEAFF
TRBD1	NA	TRBV13	TRBJ2-1	TGTGCCAGCAGCGAGCGGACAGGGGACAAGTGGCAGTTCTTC	CASSERTGDKWQFF
NA	NA	TRBV2	TRBJ2-5	TGTGCCAGCAGATCGCGAGTCGGTCAAGAGACCCAGTACTTC	CASRSRVGQETQYF
NA	NA	TRBV19	TRBJ2-3	TGTGCCAGTAGGATTAGCGGACGAGATACGCAGTATTTT	CASRISGRDTQYF
NA	NA	TRBV24-1	TRBJ2-1	TGTGCCACCAGTCCCGCGGGAAACTCCTACAATGAGCAGTTCTTC	CATSPAGNSYNEQFF
NA	NA	TRBV13	TRBJ2-1	TGTGCCAGCAGCTTAGTCACGTCTGAGAGCAATGAGCAGTTCTTC	CASSLVTSESNEQFF
NA	once	TRBV7-2	TRBJ1-2	TGTGCCAGCAGCTTAGTAGGGGGACTCTATGGCTACACCTTC	CASSLVGGLYGYTF
NA	NA	TRBV9	TRBJ1-3	TGTGCCAGCAGCGTAACCAGATCCGGAAACACCATATATTTT	CASSVTRSGNTIYF
NA	NA	TRBV2	TRBJ1-5	TGTGCCAGCAGTGAAGTAGGTCAGGGGAATCAGCCCCAGCATTTT	CASSEVGQGNQPQHF
NA	NA	TRBV14	TRBJ1-1	TGTGCCAGCAGCCAAGATAGGAGGCCGAGGGTCGCTGAAGCTTTCTTT	CASSQDRRPRVAEAFF
TRBD1	NA	TRBV2	TRBJ2-7	TGTGCCAGCAGTGACAGACAGGGGCTCAACGAGCAGTACTTC	CASSDRQGLNEQYF
NA	NA	TRBV12-3/TRBV12-4	TRBJ1-1	TGTGCCAGCAGTTTAGCTGCGACAGACGAAGCTTTCTTT	CASSLAATDEAFF
NA	NA	TRBV19	TRBJ1-5	TGTGCCAGTAGGGCGACGGATAGCAATCAGCCCCAGCATTTT	CASRATDSNQPQHF
TRBD2	once	TRBV12-5	TRBJ2-2	TGTGCTAGTGGCCCGGGGAGGGGCGAGAACACCGGGGAGCTGTTTTTT	CASGPGRGENTGELFF
NA	NA	TRBV7-9	TRBJ2-1	TGTGCCAGCAGCCTAGGGGGACGGACGGACAATGAGCAGTTCTTC	CASSLGGRTDNEQFF
TRBD2	NA	TRBV27	TRBJ2-7	TGTGCCAGCAGTTATGCTAGCGGGAGATCCTACGAGCAGTACTTC	CASSYASGRSYEQYF
NA	NA	TRBV27	TRBJ2-7	TGTGCCAGCAGTTTTTACCCGGTGTCCTACGAGCAGTACTTC	CASSFYPVSYEQYF
NA	once	TRBV9	TRBJ2-1	TGTGCCAGCAGCGTAGACCCGGGCTGGTACAATGAGCAGTTCTTC	CASSVDPGWYNEQFF
TRBD2	NA	TRBV28	TRBJ2-1	TGTGCCAGCAGTTTATACAGCCCGGGACTAGCGGGAGGGTACAATGAGCAGTTCTTC	CASSLYSPGLAGGYNEQFF
TRBD1	once	TRBV27	TRBJ1-2	TGTGCCAGCAGTTCCCCGACAGGGAGCTACACCTTC	CASSSPTGSYTF
TRBD2	NA	TRBV6-5	TRBJ2-7	TGTGCCAGCTTTAGCGGGGGGTTTTACGAGCAGTACTTC	CASFSGGFYEQYF
NA	NA	TRBV3-1/TRBV3-2	TRBJ2-3	TGTGCCAGCAGCTCTCTTGGGAGTACGCAGTATTTT	CASSSLGSTQYF
TRBD1	NA	TRBV7-7	TRBJ2-2	TGTGCTAGCAGCTTAAGGGGTCCGGGACAGGGTGATTCCGGGGAGCTGTTTTTT	CASSLRGPGQGDSGELFF
NA	NA	TRBV9	TRBJ2-2	TGTGCCAGCAGCGTGAGTGGGTCCGGGGAGCTGTTTTTT	CASSVSGSGELFF